This section outlines one T cell receptor (beta chain) sequence together with its context. The record originates from a study of blood T cell repertoires in COVID-19. This table comes from immunoSEQ multiplex PCR, and its TCRdb copy is limited to in-frame clones, with some not included. The table has over 200,000 clones, approximately 85% seen once. The CDR3 sequence is 14 residues long. Germline V CDR1 and CDR2: LNHNV, YYDKDF (reference sequence). The ends lost 2 bases at V and 5 bases at J; junction bases unmatched: 5. The clonotype comes from a woman aged 45 to 65 who had recovered from COVID-19. The J gene is TRBJ2-5, the V gene TRBV15; TRBD1 matches at 7 bases. Sample: PBMCs or T cells enriched from blood (not recorded which). CDR3 nucleotides: TGTGCCACCAGCAGACGCGACAGGGATGAGACCCAGTACTTC. Residues: CATSRRDRDETQYF.